These 3 T cell receptor beta chains were all obtained from the same sample, sequenced in a study of human CD8 memory T cell subsets. Researchers made TCR beta libraries via UMI-labeled 5' RACE. Reanalyzing the 5' RACE reads, TCRdb keeps one entry per CDR3 protein, without DNA. This listing includes approximately 12,000 distinct CDR3 sequences. Sequences were obtained from CD8+ T cells from PBMCs. These receptors all come from a human donor in good health.

V and J are TRBV28 and TRBJ2-7; TCRdb proposes TRBD2, but this gene call is untestable without DNA. There are 16 residues in the CDR3. Germline CDR1 reads MDHEN; CDR2 reads SYDVKM. The CDR3 spells CASSFGGFYLMQEQYF.

The CDR3 region is CSAREGSPTQYF. V gene TRBV20-1 combines with J gene TRBJ2-5; absent DNA, TCRdb's TRBD1 call cannot be checked. Per the germline V gene, CDR1 is DFQATT and CDR2 is SNEGSKA (reference sequence). This CDR3 region has 12 residues.

V gene TRBV11-2 combines with J gene TRBJ2-3; TCRdb outputs TRBD2, but without DNA this stays unchecked. This CDR3 has 13 amino acids. Germline lookup yields CDR1 SGHAT and CDR2 FQNNGV. The CDR3 region is CASLTSGRDTQYF.